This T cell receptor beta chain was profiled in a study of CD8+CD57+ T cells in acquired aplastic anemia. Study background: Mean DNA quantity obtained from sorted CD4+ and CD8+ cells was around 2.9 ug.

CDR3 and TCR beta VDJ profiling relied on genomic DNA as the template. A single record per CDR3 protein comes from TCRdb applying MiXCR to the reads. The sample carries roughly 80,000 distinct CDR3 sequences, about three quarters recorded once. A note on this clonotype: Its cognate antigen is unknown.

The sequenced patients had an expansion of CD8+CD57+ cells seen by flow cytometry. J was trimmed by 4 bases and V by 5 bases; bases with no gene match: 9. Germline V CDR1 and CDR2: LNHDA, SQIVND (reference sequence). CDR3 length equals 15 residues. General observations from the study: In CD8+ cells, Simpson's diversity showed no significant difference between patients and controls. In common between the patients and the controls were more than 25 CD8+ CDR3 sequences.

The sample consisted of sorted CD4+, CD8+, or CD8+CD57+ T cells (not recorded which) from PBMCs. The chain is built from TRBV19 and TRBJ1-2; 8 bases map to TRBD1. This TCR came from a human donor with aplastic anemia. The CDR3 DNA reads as TGTGCCAGTAGTCCAAGGACAGGGAATCTCTATGGCTACACCTTC. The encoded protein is CASSPRTGNLYGYTF.